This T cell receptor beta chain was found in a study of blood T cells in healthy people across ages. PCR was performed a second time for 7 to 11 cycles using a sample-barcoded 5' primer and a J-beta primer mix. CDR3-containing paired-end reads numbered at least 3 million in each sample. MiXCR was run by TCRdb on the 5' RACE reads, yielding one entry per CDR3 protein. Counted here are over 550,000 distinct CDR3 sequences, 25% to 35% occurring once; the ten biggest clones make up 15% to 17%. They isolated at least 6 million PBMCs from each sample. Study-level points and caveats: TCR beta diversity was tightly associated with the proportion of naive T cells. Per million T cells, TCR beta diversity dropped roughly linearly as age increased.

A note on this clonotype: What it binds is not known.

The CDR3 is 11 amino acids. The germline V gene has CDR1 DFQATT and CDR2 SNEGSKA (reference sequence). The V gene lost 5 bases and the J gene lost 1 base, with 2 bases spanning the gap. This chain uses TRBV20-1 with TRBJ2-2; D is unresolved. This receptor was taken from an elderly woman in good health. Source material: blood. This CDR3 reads CSAGNTGELFF. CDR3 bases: TGCAGTGCTGGGAACACCGGGGAGCTGTTTTTT.